The 5 T cell receptor beta chains below all came from one sample that was sequenced in a study of blood T cell repertoires in COVID-19. The assay was immunoSEQ multiplex PCR, and TCRdb's table has in-frame clones only and misses some. The sample carries 75,000 to 95,000 clones, 72% recorded once. The sequenced material came from peripheral blood. These receptor sequences come from a woman aged 55-70 years in a cohort sampled during active or convalescent COVID-19.

The chain carries TRBV29-1 and TRBJ1-1; the D gene is possibly TRBD1 (5 bases). With 7 bases removed from V and 4 bases from J, the gap between germline ends came to 16 bases. CDR1 and CDR2 (germline): SQVTM, ANQGSEA. The CDR3 contains 13 residues. The CDR3 here is CSGAVGPGTEAFF. DNA for the CDR3: TGCAGCGGGGCCGTGGGGCCGGGCACTGAAGCTTTCTTT.

The chain has TRBV10-3 and TRBJ1-1; the match to TRBD1 covers 8 bases. Looked up from germline, CDR1 is ENHRY and CDR2 is SYGVKD. Losses at the gene ends were 2 bases for V and 6 bases for J; bases not matched to a gene: 11. The CDR3 has 16 residues. CDR3 sequence (DNA): TGTGCCATCAGTGAGGGGACAGGACATTTTTCGGCTGAAGCTTTCTTT. Its translation: CAISEGTGHFSAEAFF.

This clone was observed once. J is TRBJ2-5 and V is TRBV11-2, with 8 bases identical to TRBD2. The CDR3 totals 14 residues. The V segment lost 1 base and the J segment 7 bases; nucleotides outside the gene matches: 5. Germline CDR1 reads SGHAT; CDR2 reads FQNNGV. DNA for the CDR3: TGTGCCAGCAGCTTAGCGGGGGGGCCCGGGACCCAGTACTTC. Translating gives CASSLAGGPGTQYF.

In this sample, this clone turned up many times. The CDR3 nucleotides read TGTGCCAGCAGCGTGACAGGGGATAATTCACCCCTCCACTTT. This codes for CASSVTGDNSPLHF. The V gene is TRBV7-3, the J gene TRBJ1-6, with 8 bases matching TRBD1. The CDR3 consists of 14 residues. V trimming: 5 bases; J trimming: 5 bases; junction bases outside the gene matches: 2. Germline V lookup: CDR1 SGHTA, CDR2 FQGTGA.

This clone was found once. The chain combines TRBV5-1 with TRBJ1-3; D is unresolved. The CDR3 consists of 15 residues. Germline V gene sequence: CDR1 SGHRS, CDR2 YFSETQ. V was shortened by 0 bases and J by 0 bases, with 7 bases between the two germline ends. CDR3 amino acids: CASSLGGGSGNTIYF. The CDR3 coding sequence is TGCGCCAGCAGCTTGGGGGGAGGCTCTGGAAACACCATATATTTT.